Following are 16 T cell receptor beta chains from one sample sequenced in a study of tumor-infiltrating lymphocytes in localized non-small cell lung cancer (dated by TCRdb to the early 2020s). Libraries came from the immunoSEQ multiplex PCR assay. TCRdb retrieved this table from immuneACCESS and kept in-frame rearrangements only. Not all clones are present; in checked studies, unresolved V genes account for under half, and no reason is known for the remainder. This sample holds about 15,000 clones; around 79% were observed only once. 6% to 7% of the sample is held by the ten biggest clonotypes. Sequencing was carried out using lung tumor tissue. These receptors came from a human donor with non-small cell lung cancer.

The chain recombines TRBV10-3 with TRBJ2-3; D is uncertain. This CDR3 contains 15 residues. V gave up 7 bases and J gave up 4 bases, with 18 bases separating them. Germline V lookup: CDR1 ENHRY, CDR2 SYGVKD. CDR3 sequence reads: CAIKDHSSLADTQYF. The CDR3 nucleotides are TGTGCCATCAAGGATCACAGCTCCCTAGCAGATACGCAGTATTTT.

The V call is TRBV7-2, the J call TRBJ2-7; no firm D call. Germline values: CDR1 SGHTA, CDR2 FQGNSA. The CDR3 has 14 amino acids. Trimming pared 5 bases from V and 6 bases from J, leaving 17 bases between. Here the CDR3 reads CASSPWMGPAEQYF. The CDR3 DNA follows: TGTGCCAGCAGCCCCTGGATGGGCCCAGCCGAGCAGTACTTC.

J is TRBJ2-7 and V is TRBV5-6; a weak D match, TRBD2 (6 bases). Trimming left V 4 bases short and J 6 bases short, with 14 bases between. The CDR3 contains 13 residues. Germline values: CDR1 SGHDT, CDR2 YYEEEE. For the CDR3, the DNA is TGTGCCAGCAGCCCCGGGAGCCTGGTCGAGCAGTACTTC. This gives the protein CASSPGSLVEQYF.

The chain has TRBV7-9 and TRBJ2-7, with 9 bases fitting TRBD1. Germline assignment: CDR1 SEHNR and CDR2 FQNEAQ (reference sequence). This CDR3 has 15 residues. V shed 4 bases and J 4 bases; nucleotides not matched to a gene: 8. CDR3 nucleotides: TGTGCCAGCAGCTACACAGGGGGCGCGGGGTACGAGCAGTACTTC. This gives the protein CASSYTGGAGYEQYF.

The chain combines TRBV29-1 with TRBJ2-1, with 7 bases that match TRBD2. The CDR3 has 18 amino acids. The V gene's germline CDR1 is SQVTM and CDR2 ANQGSEA. J was trimmed by 9 bases and V by 4 bases; bases with no gene match: 24. The CDR3 protein is CSVADISAAGPTYSEQFF. CDR3 nucleotide sequence: TGCAGCGTTGCGGACATCTCCGCAGCGGGACCTACCTATAGTGAGCAGTTCTTC.

In the case of this clone: The junction differs from germline at one of its ends, possibly a read error. The rearrangement uses TRBV7-7 and TRBJ2-1; 8 bases are a match to TRBD2. The CDR3 is 15 residues long. Germline V CDR1 and CDR2: SSHAT, FNYEAQ (reference sequence). The CDR3 here is CASSLDGRAFNEQFF. In nucleotides, the CDR3 is TGTGCTAGCAGCTTAGACGGGAGGGCCTTCAATGAGCAGTTCTTC.

A few counts support this clone. The rearrangement links TRBV29-1 to TRBJ1-4; D remains ambiguous. Trimming removed 4 bases at V and 6 bases at J, with 12 bases between. This CDR3 comprises 13 residues. Germline V gene data show CDR1 as SQVTM and CDR2 as ANQGSEA. This chain's CDR3 is CSVGLSQDEKLFF. Here the CDR3 DNA reads TGCAGCGTTGGATTAAGCCAAGATGAAAAACTGTTTTTT.

The chain joins TRBV7-3 to TRBJ2-5, with TRBD1 as a possible D gene (5 bases). V lost 4 bases and J 5 bases, leaving 11 bases between the germline ends. The CDR3 has 13 residues. Germline V lookup: CDR1 SGHTA, CDR2 FQGTGA. CDR3 amino acids: CASSYQGGETQYF. The CDR3, as DNA: TGTGCCAGCAGCTACCAGGGTGGGGAGACCCAGTACTTC.

The V gene is TRBV29-1, the J gene TRBJ1-1; 8 bases line up with TRBD1. V gave up 5 bases and J gave up 8 bases; unmatched junction bases: 10. The CDR3 totals 13 residues. Germline lookup yields CDR1 SQVTM and CDR2 ANQGSEA. The CDR3 spells CSVLGQAAGEAFF. In DNA form, the CDR3 reads TGCAGCGTTCTGGGACAGGCGGCCGGCGAAGCTTTCTTT.

The gene calls are TRBV5-1 and TRBJ1-1; 8 bases match TRBD1. V gave up 4 bases and J gave up 1 base; unmatched junction bases: 9. Per germline, CDR1 SGHRS and CDR2 YFSETQ. CDR3 length equals 16 residues. CDR3 in DNA: TGCGCCAGCAGCCCCGGACCAGGGGGCGAGAACACTGAAGCTTTCTTT. This translates into CASSPGPGGENTEAFF.

The chain recombines TRBV5-4 with TRBJ2-3; unclear D gene. CDR1 and CDR2 from the germline V gene are SGHNT and YYREEE (reference sequence). CDR3 length: 14 residues. Deletions cut 4 bases from V and 0 bases from J, with 9 bases between. The chain's CDR3 is CASSNAKSTDTQYF. CDR3 nucleotide sequence: TGTGCCAGCAGCAATGCTAAGAGCACAGATACGCAGTATTTT. The variable domain in full, completed from reference TRBV5-4 and TRBJ2-3, reads ETGVTQSPTHLIKTRGQQVTLRCSSQSGHNTVSWYQQALGQGPQFIFQYYREEENGRGNFPPRFSGLQFPNYSSELNVNALELDDSALYLCASSNAKSTDTQYFGPGTRLTVL.

V and J are TRBV28 and TRBJ1-2; D is perhaps TRBD1 (6 bases). The CDR3 spans 12 residues. Germline V CDR1 and CDR2: MDHEN, SYDVKM. V was shortened by 4 bases and J by 4 bases, with 7 bases between the two germline ends. The DNA of the CDR3 is TGTGCCAGCAGTTGGGACACCTATGGCTACACCTTC. It is translated as CASSWDTYGYTF.

This chain joins TRBV28 and TRBJ2-1, with no clear D. The length of the CDR3 is 13 residues. Trimming removed 1 base at V and 8 bases at J, with 9 bases between. The germline V gene has CDR1 MDHEN and CDR2 SYDVKM. In nucleotides, the CDR3 is TGTGCCAGCAGTTTATTAAGTATCCATGAGCAGTTCTTC. This gives the protein CASSLLSIHEQFF.

The gene calls are TRBV6-1 and TRBJ2-7; the match to TRBD2 covers 12 bases. The CDR3 runs 15 residues. J was trimmed by 5 bases and V by 1 base; bases with no gene match: 3. The germline V gene encodes CDR1 MNHNS and CDR2 SASEGT. The CDR3 sequence is CASSEETSGSHEQYF. In DNA, the CDR3 is TGTGCCAGCAGTGAAGAGACTAGCGGGAGCCACGAGCAGTACTTC.

The V call is TRBV6-1, the J call TRBJ1-3; D gene unclear. From germline, CDR1 is MNHNS and CDR2 SASEGT. This CDR3 is built from 13 residues. Trimming removed 8 bases at V and 0 bases at J, with 8 bases between. Written as DNA, the CDR3 is TGTGCCAGCGCCGGGTTCTCTGGAAACACCATATATTTT. Amino acids: CASAGFSGNTIYF.

The genes are TRBV30 and TRBJ1-5, with D possibly being TRBD1 (5 bases). The CDR3 runs to 13 residues. Trimming stripped 4 bases from V and 5 bases from J, with 12 bases between. CDR1 and CDR2 (germline): GTSNPN, SVGIG (reference sequence). The CDR3 DNA is TGTGCCTGGAACGGGGGAATGGATCAGCCCCAGCATTTT. It encodes CAWNGGMDQPQHF.